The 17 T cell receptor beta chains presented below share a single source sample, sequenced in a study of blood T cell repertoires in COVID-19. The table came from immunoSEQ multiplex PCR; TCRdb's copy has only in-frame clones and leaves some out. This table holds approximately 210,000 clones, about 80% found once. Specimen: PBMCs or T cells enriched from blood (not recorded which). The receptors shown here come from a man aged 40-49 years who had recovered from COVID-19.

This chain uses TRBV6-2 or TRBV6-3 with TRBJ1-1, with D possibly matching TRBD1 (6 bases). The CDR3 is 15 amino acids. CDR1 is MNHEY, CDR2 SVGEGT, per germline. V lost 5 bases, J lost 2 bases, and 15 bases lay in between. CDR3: CASSTWVRGNTEAFF. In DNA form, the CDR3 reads TGTGCCAGCAGTACGTGGGTCAGGGGTAACACTGAAGCTTTCTTT.

The chain's CDR3 is CASSSQGSAGELFF. In DNA, the CDR3 is TGTGCCAGCAGCTCACAGGGATCAGCCGGGGAGCTGTTTTTT. V usage is TRBV7-3 and J usage is TRBJ2-2; possibly TRBD1 for D (6 bases). CDR3 size: 14 residues. From germline, CDR1 is SGHTA and CDR2 FQGTGA. V was pared by 4 bases and J by 6 bases, with 12 bases between. The full variable domain, its missing parts supplied by reference TRBV7-3 and TRBJ2-2, is GAGVSQTPSNKVTEKGKYVELRCDPISGHTALYWYRQSLGQGPEFLIYFQGTGAADDSGLPNDRFFAVRPEGSVSTLKIQRTERGDSAVYLCASSSQGSAGELFFGEGSRLTVL.

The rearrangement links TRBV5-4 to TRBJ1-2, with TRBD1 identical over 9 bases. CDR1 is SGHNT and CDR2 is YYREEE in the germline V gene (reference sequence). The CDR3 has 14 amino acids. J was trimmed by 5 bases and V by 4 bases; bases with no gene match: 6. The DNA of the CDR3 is TGTGCCAGCAGCCAGGGGACAGGGTGGTATGGCTACACCTTC. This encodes CASSQGTGWYGYTF.

The CDR3 loop reads CASSGTGPYEQYF. CDR3 DNA: TGCGCCAGCTCTGGGACAGGGCCCTACGAGCAGTACTTC. V usage is TRBV10-2 and J usage is TRBJ2-7, with TRBD1 matching 9 bases. Germline CDR1 WSHSY, CDR2 SAAADI. The V gene end was trimmed by 8 bases and the J gene end by 2 bases; junction bases not matched to a gene: 4. This CDR3 spans 13 amino acids.

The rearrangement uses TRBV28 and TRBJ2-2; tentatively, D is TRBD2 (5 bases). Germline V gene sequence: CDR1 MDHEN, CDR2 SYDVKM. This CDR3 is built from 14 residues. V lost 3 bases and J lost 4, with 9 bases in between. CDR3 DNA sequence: TGTGCCAGCAGTTTCAGGCGGGCCACCGGGGAGCTGTTTTTT. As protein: CASSFRRATGELFF.

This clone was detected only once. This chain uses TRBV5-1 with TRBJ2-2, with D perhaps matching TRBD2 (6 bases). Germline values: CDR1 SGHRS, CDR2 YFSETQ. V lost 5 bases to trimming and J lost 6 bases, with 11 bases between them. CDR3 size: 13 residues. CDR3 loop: CASRPGDAGELFF. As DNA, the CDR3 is TGCGCCAGCAGGCCGGGAGATGCCGGGGAGCTGTTTTTT.

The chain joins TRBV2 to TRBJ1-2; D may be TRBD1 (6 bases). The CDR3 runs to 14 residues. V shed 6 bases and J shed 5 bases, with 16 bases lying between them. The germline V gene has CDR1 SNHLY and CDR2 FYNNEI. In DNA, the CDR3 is TGTGCCAGCAGGGGCAGGACAGATGGATATGGCTACACCTTC. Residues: CASRGRTDGYGYTF.

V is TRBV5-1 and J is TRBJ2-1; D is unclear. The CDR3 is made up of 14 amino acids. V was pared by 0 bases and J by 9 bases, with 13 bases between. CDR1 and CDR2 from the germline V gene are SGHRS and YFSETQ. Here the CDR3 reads CASSLVAASVEQFF. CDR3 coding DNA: TGCGCCAGCAGCTTGGTCGCGGCGAGTGTTGAGCAGTTCTTC.

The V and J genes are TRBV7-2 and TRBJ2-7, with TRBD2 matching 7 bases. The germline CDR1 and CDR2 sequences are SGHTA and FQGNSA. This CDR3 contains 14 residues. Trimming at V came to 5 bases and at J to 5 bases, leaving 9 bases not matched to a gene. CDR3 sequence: CASSPPGTINEQYF. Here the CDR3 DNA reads TGTGCCAGCAGCCCCCCCGGGACTATCAACGAGCAGTACTTC. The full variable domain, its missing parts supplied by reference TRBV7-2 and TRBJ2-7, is GAGVSQSPSNKVTEKGKDVELRCDPISGHTALYWYRQSLGQGLEFLIYFQGNSAPDKSGLPSDRFSAERTGGSVSTLTIQRTQQEDSAVYLCASSPPGTINEQYFGPGTRLTVT.

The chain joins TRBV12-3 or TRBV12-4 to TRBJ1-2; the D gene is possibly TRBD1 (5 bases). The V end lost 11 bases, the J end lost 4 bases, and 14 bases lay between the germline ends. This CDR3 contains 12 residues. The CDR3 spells CAFHRQTYGYTF. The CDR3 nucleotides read TGTGCCTTCCATCGACAGACCTATGGCTACACCTTC.

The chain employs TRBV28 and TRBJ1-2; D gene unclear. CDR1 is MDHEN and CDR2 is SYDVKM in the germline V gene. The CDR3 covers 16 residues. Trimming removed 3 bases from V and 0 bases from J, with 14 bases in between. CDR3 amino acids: CASSLYGRTTNYGYTF. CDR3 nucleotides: TGTGCCAGCAGTTTGTACGGACGGACTACTAACTATGGCTACACCTTC.

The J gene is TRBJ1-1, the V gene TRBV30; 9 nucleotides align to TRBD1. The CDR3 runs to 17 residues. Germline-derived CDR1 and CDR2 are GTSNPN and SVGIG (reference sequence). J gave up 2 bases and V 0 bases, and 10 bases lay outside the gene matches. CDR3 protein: CAWSVRLGQGPNTEAFF. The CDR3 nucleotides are TGTGCCTGGAGTGTACGGCTGGGACAGGGCCCAAACACTGAAGCTTTCTTT.

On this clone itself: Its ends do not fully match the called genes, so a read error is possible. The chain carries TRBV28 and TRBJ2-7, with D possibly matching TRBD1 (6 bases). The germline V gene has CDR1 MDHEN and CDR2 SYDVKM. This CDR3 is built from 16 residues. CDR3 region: CASSFPRGRWPYGQYF. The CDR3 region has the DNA TGTGCCAGCAGTTTCCCCAGGGGAAGATGGCCGTACGGGCAGTACTTC. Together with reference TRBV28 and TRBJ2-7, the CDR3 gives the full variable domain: DVKVTQSSRYLVKRTGEKVFLECVQDMDHENMFWYRQDPGLGLRLIYFSYDVKMKEKGDIPEGYSVSREKKERFSLILESASTNQTSMYLCASSFPRGRWPYGQYFGPGTRLTVT.

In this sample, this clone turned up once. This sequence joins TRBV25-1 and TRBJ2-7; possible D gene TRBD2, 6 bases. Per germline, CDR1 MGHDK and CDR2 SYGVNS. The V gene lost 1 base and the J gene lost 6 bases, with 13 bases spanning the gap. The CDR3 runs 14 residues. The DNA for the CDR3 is TGTGCCAGCAGTGAATGGTCGGGGGTGGGCGAGCAGTACTTC. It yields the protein CASSEWSGVGEQYF.

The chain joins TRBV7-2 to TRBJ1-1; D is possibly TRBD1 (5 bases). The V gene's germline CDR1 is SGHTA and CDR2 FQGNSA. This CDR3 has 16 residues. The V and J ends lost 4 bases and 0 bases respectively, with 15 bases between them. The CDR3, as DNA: TGTGCCAGCAGCTCCCGAACAGGTCGAGTGAACACTGAAGCTTTCTTT. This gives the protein CASSSRTGRVNTEAFF. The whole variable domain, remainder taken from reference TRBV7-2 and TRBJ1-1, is GAGVSQSPSNKVTEKGKDVELRCDPISGHTALYWYRQSLGQGLEFLIYFQGNSAPDKSGLPSDRFSAERTGGSVSTLTIQRTQQEDSAVYLCASSSRTGRVNTEAFFGQGTRLTVV.

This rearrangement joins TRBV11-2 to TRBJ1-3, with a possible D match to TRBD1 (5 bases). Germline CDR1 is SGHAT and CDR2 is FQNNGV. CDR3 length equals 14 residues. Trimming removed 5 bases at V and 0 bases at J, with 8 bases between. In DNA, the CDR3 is TGTGCCAGCAGCCCGGACACCTCTGGAAACACCATATATTTT. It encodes CASSPDTSGNTIYF.

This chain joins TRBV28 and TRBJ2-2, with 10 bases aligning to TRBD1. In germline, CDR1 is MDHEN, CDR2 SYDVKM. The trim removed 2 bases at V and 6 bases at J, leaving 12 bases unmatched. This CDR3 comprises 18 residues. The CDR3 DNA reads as TGTGCCAGCAGTTTACCCGACGGGACAGGGGAGAGGGCCGGGGAGCTGTTTTTT. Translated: CASSLPDGTGERAGELFF.